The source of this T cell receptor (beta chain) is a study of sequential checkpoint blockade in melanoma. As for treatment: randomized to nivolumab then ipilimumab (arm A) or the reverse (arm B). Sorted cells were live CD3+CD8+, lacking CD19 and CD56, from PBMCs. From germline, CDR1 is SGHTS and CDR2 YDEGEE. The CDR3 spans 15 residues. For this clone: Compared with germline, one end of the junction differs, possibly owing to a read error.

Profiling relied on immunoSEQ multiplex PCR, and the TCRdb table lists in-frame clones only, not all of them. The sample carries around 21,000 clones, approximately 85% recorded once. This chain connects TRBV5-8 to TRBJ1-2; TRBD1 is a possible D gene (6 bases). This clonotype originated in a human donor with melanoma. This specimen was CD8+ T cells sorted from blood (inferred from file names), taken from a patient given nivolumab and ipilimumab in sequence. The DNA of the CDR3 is TGCGCCAGCAGCCAAGAGAGAACAGGGAAACGGGGCTACACCTTC. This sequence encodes CASSQERTGKRGYTF.